This T cell receptor beta chain is drawn from a study of T cell repertoires in cytomegalovirus infection. On the study more broadly: Carrying CMV and the relevant HLA type showed in public TCR beta signatures.

CDR3 length: 14 residues. Germline-derived CDR1 and CDR2 are SNHLY and FYNNEI. V lost 2 bases, J lost 4 bases, and 12 bases lay in between. A remark on this clonotype: What it binds is unknown.

One entry per CDR3 protein, called by TCRdb with MiXCR from the reads. Among approximately 280,000 distinct CDR3 sequences listed, about 20% were seen once. The receptor's source is a human donor in good health (CMV status not recorded). Some clones in this sample may be carry-over from other donors' samples. V and J are TRBV2 and TRBJ2-7; D call uncertain. Here the sequenced sample was cultured PBMCs, taken from culture after CMV antigen stimulation. For the CDR3, the DNA is TGTGCCAGCAGTGAAAGTACTCTGCGGTACGAGCAGTACTTC. Residues: CASSESTLRYEQYF.